These T cell receptor beta chains were read from a single sample in a study of blood T cells in healthy people across ages. TCRdb re-analysed the 5' RACE reads in MiXCR, keeping a single row per CDR3 protein. The sample consists of approximately 810,000 distinct CDR3 sequences, around 34% of them appearing once. The sequencing sample was made of blood. Source of these receptors: a young man in good health. CDR3s include the opening cysteine and the closing phenylalanine or tryptophan. A D gene is named only where the DNA matches it firmly. Part of the rows lack a size; the others show once, few, many or a class for expanded clones.

j_call | d_call | v_call | clone_size | cdr3_length | cdr3_nt | cdr3_aa
TRBJ2-6 | . | TRBV28 | . | 15 | TGTGCCAGCACGGACAGTAGCTCTGGGGCCAACGTCCTGACTTTC | CASTDSSSGANVLTF
TRBJ1-2 | TRBD1 | TRBV7-2 | many | 15 | TGTGCCAGCAGCTTAGAGGGGGCAGCTAACTATGGCTACACCTTC | CASSLEGAANYGYTF
TRBJ2-3 | . | TRBV7-9 | . | 15 | TGTGCCAGCAGCCCCCCCGGGATTAGCACAGATACGCAGTATTTT | CASSPPGISTDTQYF
TRBJ2-2 | . | TRBV29-1 | . | 15 | TGCAGCGTTGTCCGTAGCTCTACGAACACCGGGGAGCTGTTTTTT | CSVVRSSTNTGELFF
TRBJ2-1 | . | TRBV4-1 | few | 18 | TGCGCCAGCAGCTCCGGGTGGGGGGGCAGAATTGGGGCCAATGAGCAGTTCTTC | CASSSGWGGRIGANEQFF
TRBJ1-2 | . | TRBV7-2 | few | 15 | TGTGCCAGCAGCCCCCAGATCTCAAGGGACTATGGCTACACCTTC | CASSPQISRDYGYTF
TRBJ1-5 | . | TRBV20-1 | few | 12 | TGCAGTGCTACGGCAGGGAATCAGCCCCAGCATTTT | CSATAGNQPQHF
TRBJ1-3 | . | TRBV7-2 | . | 15 | TGTGCCAGCAGCAACACAGGGAGCTCTGGAAACACCATATATTTT | CASSNTGSSGNTIYF
TRBJ2-1 | TRBD1 | TRBV20-1 | many | 14 | TGCAGTGCACGGGACAGCCGCACCTACAATGAGCAGTTCTTC | CSARDSRTYNEQFF
TRBJ2-5 | . | TRBV25-1 | . | 13 | TGTGCCAGCATGTCCCGGGGGCAGGAGACCCAGTACTTC | CASMSRGQETQYF
TRBJ2-1 | . | TRBV5-6 | . | 8 | TGTGCCAGCAGCCTCACCTACTTC | CASSLTYF
TRBJ1-1 | TRBD1 | TRBV5-1 | few | 13 | TGCGCCAGCAGCTTGGCAGGGGGGGTTGAAGCTTTCTTT | CASSLAGGVEAFF
TRBJ2-5 | TRBD2 | TRBV20-1 | . | 14 | TGCAGTGCTAGTCTCCGGGGCGGGGGAGAGACCCAGTACTTC | CSASLRGGGETQYF
TRBJ1-5 | TRBD1 | TRBV5-1 | . | 15 | TGCGCCAGCAGCTCAACCGGGACAGGGAATCAGCCCCAGCATTTT | CASSSTGTGNQPQHF
TRBJ2-7 | TRBD2 | TRBV2 | . | 15 | TGTGCCAGCACCTACGTAGCGGGGTCGACCTACGAGCAGTACTTC | CASTYVAGSTYEQYF
TRBJ2-1 | TRBD1 | TRBV29-1 | many | 15 | TGCAGCGTTGAAGACAACAGGGGGCTGGGGAATGAGCAGTTCTTC | CSVEDNRGLGNEQFF
TRBJ2-1 | TRBD2 | TRBV11-2 | few | 13 | TGTGCCAGCAGCGGGACTAGCGGGGGTGAGCAGTTCTTC | CASSGTSGGEQFF
TRBJ2-1 | . | TRBV14 | . | 13 | TGTGCCAGCAGCCAAATGACCGACAATGAGCAGTTCTTC | CASSQMTDNEQFF
TRBJ1-1 | . | TRBV4-3 | once | 15 | TGCGCCAGCAGCCAAACATACAGGGTTAACACTGAAGCTTTCTTT | CASSQTYRVNTEAFF
TRBJ1-2 | . | TRBV7-2 | few | 17 | TGTGCCAGCAGCTTAGTTGGGGGGCGAATTGCTCGGGATGGCTACACCTTC | CASSLVGGRIARDGYTF
TRBJ2-1 | TRBD1 | TRBV12-3/TRBV12-4 | . | 19 | TGTGCCAGCAGTTTACTGGCGGCTGGGACAGGGTCATCTTACGATGAGCAGTTCTTC | CASSLLAAGTGSSYDEQFF
TRBJ1-1 | . | TRBV5-1 | . | 13 | TGCGCCAGCAGCTTGGCGGAGACGACTGAAGCTTTCTTT | CASSLAETTEAFF
TRBJ2-3 | . | TRBV7-2 | many | 15 | TGTGCCAGCAGCTTTGCGGGGCGTGCCCCAGATACGCAGTATTTT | CASSFAGRAPDTQYF
TRBJ1-4 | . | TRBV27 | few | 14 | TGTGCCAGCAGTTTGGGCCGGGGGCCTGAAAAACTGTTTTTT | CASSLGRGPEKLFF
TRBJ1-1 | . | TRBV6-2/TRBV6-3 | . | 15 | TGTGCCATAGGGAGGAGGGCTACCCCGAACACTGAAGCTTTCTTT | CAIGRRATPNTEAFF
TRBJ1-4 | . | TRBV4-1 | . | 15 | TGCGCCAGCAGCCAAGTTCAGGGTGGTGATGAAAAACTGTTTTTT | CASSQVQGGDEKLFF
TRBJ1-1 | . | TRBV2 | few | 14 | TGTGCCAGCAGTCCGCGTAGGGGGAACACTGAAGCTTTCTTT | CASSPRRGNTEAFF
TRBJ2-1 | . | TRBV7-2 | . | 17 | TGTGCCAGCAGCTTAGCGGGCGCGCGGTTCTCAGACAATGAGCAGTTCTTC | CASSLAGARFSDNEQFF
TRBJ1-1 | . | TRBV20-1 | . | 13 | TGCAGTGCCTCGGGCCCTACGAACACTGAAGCTTTCTTT | CSASGPTNTEAFF
TRBJ1-4 | TRBD1 | TRBV15 | few | 15 | TGTGCCACCAGCAGGGACAGGGCCACTAATGAAAAACTGTTTTTT | CATSRDRATNEKLFF
TRBJ2-3 | . | TRBV12-3/TRBV12-4 | . | 15 | TGTGCCAGCAGTTTTAGCGGATTGGTGGCAGATACGCAGTATTTT | CASSFSGLVADTQYF
TRBJ1-5 | . | TRBV4-1 | few | 16 | TGCGCCAGCAGCCAAGATCTGGGGATTGGCAATCAGCCCCAGCATTTT | CASSQDLGIGNQPQHF
TRBJ2-1 | . | TRBV2 | . | 15 | TGTGCCAGTCCGACCCGTGACTACGGGGTGGTGACCCAGTTCTTC | CASPTRDYGVVTQFF
TRBJ2-3 | . | TRBV4-3 | many | 13 | TGCGCCAGCAGCCAAGATCTTCCAGATACGCAGTATTTT | CASSQDLPDTQYF
TRBJ1-1 | . | TRBV4-1 | . | 14 | TGCGCCAGCAGCCAACCTACAGGTCGGGGGGTAGCTTTCTTT | CASSQPTGRGVAFF
TRBJ1-2 | TRBD1 | TRBV7-2 | many | 16 | TGTGCCAGCAGCTTAGCCGGGACAGGGGGCTGGAATGGCTACACCTTC | CASSLAGTGGWNGYTF
TRBJ1-5 | TRBD1 | TRBV2 | . | 14 | TGTGCCAGCATTGGAGACAGGGGCAATCAGCCCCAGCATTTT | CASIGDRGNQPQHF
TRBJ2-5 | . | TRBV25-1 | once | 14 | TGTGCCAGCAGTGAATCTCCGGGGAAAGAGACCCAGTACTTC | CASSESPGKETQYF
TRBJ1-2 | . | TRBV3-1 | many | 14 | TGTGCCAGCAGCCAACTAGGCAGAAACTATGGCTACACCTTC | CASSQLGRNYGYTF
TRBJ1-4 | . | TRBV6-6 | . | 13 | TGTGCCAGCAGTTACACAGTGGATGAAAAACTGTTTTTT | CASSYTVDEKLFF
TRBJ2-7 | . | TRBV6-6 | few | 13 | TGTGCCAGCAGTGATCAGCAGGGCTACGAGCAGTACTTC | CASSDQQGYEQYF
TRBJ2-5 | . | TRBV12-3/TRBV12-4 | few | 15 | TGTGCCAGCAGTTTTAGGACAGCCGGCGTCGAGACCCAGTACTTC | CASSFRTAGVETQYF
TRBJ1-1 | . | TRBV4-3 | few | 17 | TGCGCCAGCAGCCAAGATCCGGCGGGGGCGACGGACACTGAAGCTTTCTTT | CASSQDPAGATDTEAFF
TRBJ2-3 | TRBD2 | TRBV20-1 | . | 15 | TGCAGTGCTAGAGGACGACGGGGGGGCACAGATACGCAGTATTTT | CSARGRRGGTDTQYF
TRBJ2-1 | . | TRBV12-3/TRBV12-4 | . | 13 | TGTGCCAGCAGTCCCCGGGACAACAATGAGCAGTTCTTC | CASSPRDNNEQFF
TRBJ2-5 | TRBD1 | TRBV5-1 | few | 15 | TGCGCCAGCAGCGCTCCCGGGACAGGGGAAGAGACCCAGTACTTC | CASSAPGTGEETQYF
TRBJ2-7 | TRBD1 | TRBV10-3 | . | 12 | TGTGCCATTCAGCCCAGGGGGCAGGAGCAGTACTTC | CAIQPRGQEQYF
TRBJ2-2 | TRBD1 | TRBV6-1 | . | 18 | TGTGCCAGCAGCTCGGGACAGTCCGCTCCTTTAAACACCGGGGAGCTGTTTTTT | CASSSGQSAPLNTGELFF
TRBJ2-2 | . | TRBV7-3 | once | 16 | TGTGCCAGCAGCGTCGCCGGAGGCCCGAACACCGGGGAGCTGTTTTTT | CASSVAGGPNTGELFF
TRBJ2-3 | TRBD2 | TRBV5-1 | many | 14 | TGCGCCAGCAGCTTGTCTCGGGGGGCAGATACGCAGTATTTT | CASSLSRGADTQYF